This passage covers 3 T cell receptor beta chains from one sample sequenced in a study of blood T cell repertoires in COVID-19. The data were produced by immunoSEQ multiplex PCR, yet TCRdb's version contains in-frame clones alone and is incomplete. The sample holds 93,000 or so clones, roughly 87% seen once. Specimen: peripheral blood. These receptors all stem from a man between 50 and 59 years old in a cohort sampled during active COVID-19.

The chain combines TRBV7-9 with TRBJ2-7; TRBD2 aligns across 8 bases. Germline V gene lookup returns CDR1 SEHNR and CDR2 FQNEAQ (reference sequence). The CDR3 covers 15 residues. The V and J ends lost 5 bases and 3 bases, in that order; junction bases with no gene match: 9. The CDR3 spells CASSPPSGGVYEQYF. Here the CDR3 DNA reads TGTGCCAGCAGCCCCCCTTCCGGGGGGGTCTACGAGCAGTACTTC.

V usage is TRBV3-1 (or the pseudogene TRBV3-2) and J usage is TRBJ1-6, with D tentatively TRBD1 (5 bases). The CDR3 is 15 amino acids. Germline V gene sequence: CDR1 LGHDT, CDR2 YNNKEL (reference sequence). V shed 2 bases and J shed 9 bases, with 14 bases lying between them. The CDR3 loop is CASSQYQGRGSPLHF. In nucleotides, the CDR3 is TGTGCCAGCAGCCAATATCAGGGCCGAGGTTCACCCCTCCACTTT.

V and J are TRBV3-1 (or the pseudogene TRBV3-2) and TRBJ2-3; D remains ambiguous. V lost 2 bases, J lost 1 base, and 7 bases lay in between. Per germline, CDR1 LGHDT and CDR2 YNNKEL (reference sequence). The CDR3 has 14 amino acids. For the CDR3, the DNA is TGTGCCAGCAGCCAACTGGCGGGCACAGATACGCAGTATTTT. Amino acid sequence: CASSQLAGTDTQYF.